The TCR beta chain described here comes from a study of T cells in localized non-small cell lung cancer. Clones were sequenced by immunoSEQ multiplex PCR, and TCRdb holds only the in-frame ones, with some missing. The sample contains some 27,000 clones, approximately 90% of which appear only once. Notes on this clone: Its target is unknown.

Overall study results and limits: A raised T cell density in blood coincided with lengthier overall survival. The highest T cell clonality was in uninvolved adjacent lung, above tumor. A median of 57 clones ranked among the top 100 in tumor appeared in adjacent lung.

CDR1 is WNHNN, CDR2 SYGVQD, per germline (reference sequence). V dropped 2 bases and J dropped 0 bases, with 2 bases sitting between them. There are 13 residues in the CDR3. The sequencing used peripheral blood, collected before any cancer treatment. This clonotype was sampled from a female donor over 55 with stage III squamous cell lung carcinoma. The chain recombines TRBV10-1 with TRBJ1-3; D gene ambiguous. The CDR3 region is CASSETSGNTIYF. The CDR3 DNA reads as TGCGCCAGCAGTGAGACCTCTGGAAACACCATATATTTT.